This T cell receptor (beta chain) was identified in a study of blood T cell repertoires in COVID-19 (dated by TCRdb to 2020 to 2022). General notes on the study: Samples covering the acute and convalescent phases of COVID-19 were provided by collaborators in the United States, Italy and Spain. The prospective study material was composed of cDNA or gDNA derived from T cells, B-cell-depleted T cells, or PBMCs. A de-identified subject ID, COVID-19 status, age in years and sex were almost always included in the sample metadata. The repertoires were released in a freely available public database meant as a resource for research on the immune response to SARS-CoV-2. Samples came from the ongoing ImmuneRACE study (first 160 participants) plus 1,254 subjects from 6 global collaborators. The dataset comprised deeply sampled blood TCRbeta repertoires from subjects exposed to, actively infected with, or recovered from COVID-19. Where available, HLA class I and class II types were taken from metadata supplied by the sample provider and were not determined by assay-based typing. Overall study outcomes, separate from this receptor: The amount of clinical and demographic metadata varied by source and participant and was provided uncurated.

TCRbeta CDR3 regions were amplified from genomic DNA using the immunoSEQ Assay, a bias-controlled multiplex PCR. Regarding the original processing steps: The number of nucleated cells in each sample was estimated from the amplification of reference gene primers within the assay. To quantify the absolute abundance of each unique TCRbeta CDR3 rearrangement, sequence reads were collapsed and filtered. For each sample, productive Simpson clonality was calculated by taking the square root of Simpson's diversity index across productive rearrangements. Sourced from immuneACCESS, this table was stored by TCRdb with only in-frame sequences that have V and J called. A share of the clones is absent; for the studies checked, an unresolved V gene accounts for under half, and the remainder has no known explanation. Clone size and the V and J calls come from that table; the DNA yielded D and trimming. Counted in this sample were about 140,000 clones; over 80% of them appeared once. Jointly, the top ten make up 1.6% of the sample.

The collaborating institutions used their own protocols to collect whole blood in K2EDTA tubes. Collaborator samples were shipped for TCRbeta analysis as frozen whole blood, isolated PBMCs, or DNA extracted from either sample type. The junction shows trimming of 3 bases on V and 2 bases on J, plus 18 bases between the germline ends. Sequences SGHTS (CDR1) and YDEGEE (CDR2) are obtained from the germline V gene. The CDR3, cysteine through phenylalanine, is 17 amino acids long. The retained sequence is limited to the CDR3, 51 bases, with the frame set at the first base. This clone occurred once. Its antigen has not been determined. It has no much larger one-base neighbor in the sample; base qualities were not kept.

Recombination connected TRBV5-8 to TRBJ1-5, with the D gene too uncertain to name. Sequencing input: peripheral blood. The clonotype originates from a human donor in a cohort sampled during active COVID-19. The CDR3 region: CASSWMYEAAGNQPQHF. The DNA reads TGTGCCAGCAGCTGGATGTACGAGGCAGCGGGCAATCAGCCCCAGCATTTT.